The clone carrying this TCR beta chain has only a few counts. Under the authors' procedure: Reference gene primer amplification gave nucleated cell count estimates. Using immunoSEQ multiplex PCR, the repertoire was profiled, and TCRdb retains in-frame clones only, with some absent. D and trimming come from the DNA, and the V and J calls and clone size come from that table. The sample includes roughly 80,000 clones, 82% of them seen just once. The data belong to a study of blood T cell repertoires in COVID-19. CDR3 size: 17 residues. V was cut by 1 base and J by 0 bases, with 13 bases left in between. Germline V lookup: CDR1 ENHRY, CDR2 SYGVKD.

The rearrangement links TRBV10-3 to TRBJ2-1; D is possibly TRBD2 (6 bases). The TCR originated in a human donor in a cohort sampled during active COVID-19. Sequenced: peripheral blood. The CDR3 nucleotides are TGTGCCATCAGTGAGTTGGAGGGGTTAAGCTCCTACAATGAGCAGTTCTTC. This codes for CAISELEGLSSYNEQFF.